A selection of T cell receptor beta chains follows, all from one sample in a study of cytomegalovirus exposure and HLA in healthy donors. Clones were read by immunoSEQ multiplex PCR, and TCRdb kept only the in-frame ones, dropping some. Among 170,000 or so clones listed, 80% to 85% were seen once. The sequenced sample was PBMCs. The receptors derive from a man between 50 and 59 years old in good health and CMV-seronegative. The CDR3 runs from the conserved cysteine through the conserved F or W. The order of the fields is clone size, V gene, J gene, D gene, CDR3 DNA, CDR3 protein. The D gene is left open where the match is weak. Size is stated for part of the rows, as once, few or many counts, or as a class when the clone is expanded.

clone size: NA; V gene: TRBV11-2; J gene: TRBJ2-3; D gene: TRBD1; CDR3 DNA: TGTGCCAGCAGCTTCCACGGGACAGGGGGTACAGATACGCAGTATTTT; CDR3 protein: CASSFHGTGGTDTQYF
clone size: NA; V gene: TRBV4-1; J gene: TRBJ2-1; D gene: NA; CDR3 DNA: TGCGCCAGCAGCCAAGAGGCTGGCGCGGTCTCCTACAATGAGCAGTTCTTC; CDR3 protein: CASSQEAGAVSYNEQFF
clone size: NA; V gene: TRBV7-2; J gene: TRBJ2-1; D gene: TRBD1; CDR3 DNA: TGTGCCAGCAGCGCCGGGACAGGGGCATCCTACAATGAGCAGTTCTTC; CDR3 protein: CASSAGTGASYNEQFF
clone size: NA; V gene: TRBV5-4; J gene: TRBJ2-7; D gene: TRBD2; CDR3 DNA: TGTGCCAGCAGCATGCAACTAGCGGGAGCCTACGAGCAGTACTTC; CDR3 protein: CASSMQLAGAYEQYF
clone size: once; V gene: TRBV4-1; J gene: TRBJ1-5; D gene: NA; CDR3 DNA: TGCGCCAGCAGCCAAGGAGGGAGCAACAGGCCCCAGCATTTT; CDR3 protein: CASSQGGSNRPQHF
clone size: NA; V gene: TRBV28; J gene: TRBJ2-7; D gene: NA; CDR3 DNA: TGTGCCAGCAGTTTTGGATGGGCGGAGCAGTACTTC; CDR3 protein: CASSFGWAEQYF
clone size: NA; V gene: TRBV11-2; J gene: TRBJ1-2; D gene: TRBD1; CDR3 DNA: TGTGCCAGCAGCTTAGAACAGGGGGCGGTAGGCTACACCTTC; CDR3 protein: CASSLEQGAVGYTF
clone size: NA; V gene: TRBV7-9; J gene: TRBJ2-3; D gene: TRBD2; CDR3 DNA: TGTTCCAGCAGCTTACTAGCGGGAGGCACAGATACGCAGTATTTT; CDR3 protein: CSSSLLAGGTDTQYF
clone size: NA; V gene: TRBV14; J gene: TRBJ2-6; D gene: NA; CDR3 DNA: TGTGCCAGCAGGCCGGGTCCGGGGGCCAACGTCCTGACTTTC; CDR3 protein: CASRPGPGANVLTF
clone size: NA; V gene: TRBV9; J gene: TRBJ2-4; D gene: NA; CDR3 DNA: TGTGCCAGCAGCGTAGGGCGGGGTAAAAACATTCAGTACTTC; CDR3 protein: CASSVGRGKNIQYF
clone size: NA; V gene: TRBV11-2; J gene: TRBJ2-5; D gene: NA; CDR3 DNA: TGTGCCAGCAGCTTTCAAGGCGGTGTCGCGACCCAGTACTTC; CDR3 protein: CASSFQGGVATQYF
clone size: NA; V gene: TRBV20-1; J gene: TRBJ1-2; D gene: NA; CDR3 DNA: TGCAGTGCGCTGGAGGATGGCTACACCTTC; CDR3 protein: CSALEDGYTF
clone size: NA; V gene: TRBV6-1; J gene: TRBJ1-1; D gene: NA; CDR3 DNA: TGTGCCAGCAGGTATCAGGAGAACACTGAAGCTTTCTTT; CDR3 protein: CASRYQENTEAFF
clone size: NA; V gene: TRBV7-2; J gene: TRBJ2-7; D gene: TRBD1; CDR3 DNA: TGTGCCAACAGCAATCGACAGGGGGGGAACGAGCAGTACTTC; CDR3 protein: CANSNRQGGNEQYF
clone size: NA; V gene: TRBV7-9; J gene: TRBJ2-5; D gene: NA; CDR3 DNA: TGTGCCAGCAGCTCAATTCCCGGGTATAGGCAGTACTTC; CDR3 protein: CASSSIPGYRQYF
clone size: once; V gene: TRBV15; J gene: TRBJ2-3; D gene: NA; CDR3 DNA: TGTGCCACCAGCAGAGATCGTCGGGGGTACACAGATACGCAGTATTTT; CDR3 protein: CATSRDRRGYTDTQYF
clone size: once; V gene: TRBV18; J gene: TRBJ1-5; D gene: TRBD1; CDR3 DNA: TGTGCCAGCTCACCACAGGACAGGGGGTATAGCAATCAGCCCCAGCATTTT; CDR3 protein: CASSPQDRGYSNQPQHF
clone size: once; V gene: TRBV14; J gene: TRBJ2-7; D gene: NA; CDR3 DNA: TGTGCCAGCAGCGCGGCCGGAGCCTTATACTACGAGCAGTACTTC; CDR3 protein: CASSAAGALYYEQYF
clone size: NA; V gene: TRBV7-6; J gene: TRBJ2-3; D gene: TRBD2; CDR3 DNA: TGTGCCAGCAGCTTAGTACCACCCAGCCTCCTACTAGCGGGAGTGGGAGATACGCAGTATTTT; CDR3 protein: CASSLVPPSLLLAGVGDTQYF
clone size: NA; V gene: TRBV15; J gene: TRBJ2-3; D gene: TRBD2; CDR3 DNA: TGTGCCACCAGCAGGAAACGACTAGCGGGGGCCACAGATACGCAGTATTTT; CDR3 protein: CATSRKRLAGATDTQYF
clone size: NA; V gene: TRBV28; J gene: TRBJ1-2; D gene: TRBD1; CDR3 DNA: TGTGCCAGCAGTTCCACAAGCCTATTCAGGACAGGGGGCTACACCTTC; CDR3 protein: CASSSTSLFRTGGYTF
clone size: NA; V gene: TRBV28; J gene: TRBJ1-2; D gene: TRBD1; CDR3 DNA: TGTGCCAGCAGTTCATCCGGTTGGACAGGGAGCCCTAACTATGGCTACACCTTC; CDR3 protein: CASSSSGWTGSPNYGYTF
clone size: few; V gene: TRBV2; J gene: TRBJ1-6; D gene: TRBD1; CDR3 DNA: TGTGCCAGCAGGGGACAGGGACGTTCACCCCTCCACTTT; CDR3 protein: CASRGQGRSPLHF
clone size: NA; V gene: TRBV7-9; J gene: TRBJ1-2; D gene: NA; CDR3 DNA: TGTGCCAGCAGCTTGGCACAGAACTATGGCTACACCTTC; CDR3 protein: CASSLAQNYGYTF
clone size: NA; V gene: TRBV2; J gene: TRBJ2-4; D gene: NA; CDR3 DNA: TGTGCCAGCTGCTATCTAGCCAAAAACATTCAGTACTTC; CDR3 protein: CASCYLAKNIQYF
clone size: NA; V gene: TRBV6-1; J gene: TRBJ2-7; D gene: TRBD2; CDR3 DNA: TGTGCCAGCAGCCCGGGACTAGCGGTTAACGAGCAGTACTTC; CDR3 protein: CASSPGLAVNEQYF
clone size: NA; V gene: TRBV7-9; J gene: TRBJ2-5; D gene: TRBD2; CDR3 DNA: TGTTCCAGCAGCTCGGCGGGAGGGGTTGAGACCCAGTACTTC; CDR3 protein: CSSSSAGGVETQYF
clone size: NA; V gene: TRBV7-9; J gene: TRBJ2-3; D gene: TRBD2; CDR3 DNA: TGTGCCAGCAGCCTTAGCGGGCCTACTAGCACAGATACGCAGTATTTT; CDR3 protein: CASSLSGPTSTDTQYF